These 28 T cell receptor beta chains were all obtained from the same sample, sequenced in a study of blood T cell repertoires in COVID-19. The method was immunoSEQ multiplex PCR; TCRdb's version includes in-frame clones alone and lacks a portion of them. The sample has more than 85,000 clones; roughly 84% are singletons. The sample taken for sequencing was peripheral blood. The receptors derive from an elderly woman with acute or convalescent COVID-19.

The chain uses TRBV4-1 and TRBJ1-1; TRBD1 aligns across 10 bases. Germline V lookup: CDR1 MGHRA, CDR2 YSYEKL. J lost 6 bases, V lost 4 bases, and 8 bases had no gene match. The CDR3 totals 15 residues. CDR3 sequence reads: CASSRGGQGHAEAFF. As DNA, the CDR3 is TGCGCCAGCAGCCGAGGGGGACAGGGGCACGCTGAAGCTTTCTTT.

CDR3 amino acids: CASRGTQGFTEAFF. For the CDR3, the DNA is TGTGCCAGCAGGGGTACACAGGGGTTCACTGAAGCTTTCTTT. J is TRBJ1-1 and V is TRBV2; 7 nucleotides match TRBD1. V lost 6 bases, J lost 4 bases, and 8 bases stayed unmatched. The V gene's germline CDR1 is SNHLY and CDR2 FYNNEI. CDR3 length: 14 residues.

The V call is TRBV7-9, the J call TRBJ2-1; perhaps TRBD1 as D (5 bases). Germline V gene sequence: CDR1 SEHNR, CDR2 FQNEAQ (reference sequence). This CDR3 has 12 residues. Between the trimmed V and J ends, which lost 5 bases and 8 bases, there was a span of 10 bases. This CDR3 is CASSPIGDEQFF. The DNA of the CDR3 is TGTGCCAGCAGCCCCATAGGGGATGAGCAGTTCTTC.

The rearrangement joins TRBV7-9 to TRBJ1-1; 11 bases fit TRBD1. Germline-derived CDR1 and CDR2 are SEHNR and FQNEAQ (reference sequence). The CDR3 sequence is 16 residues long. The ends lost 4 bases at V and 6 bases at J; junction bases unmatched: 10. CDR3 nucleotide sequence: TGTGCCAGCAGCTCCTCCGGCGGACAGGGGGCTTCTGAAGCTTTCTTT. It specifies CASSSSGGQGASEAFF.

This clone was observed a single time. The genes are TRBV25-1 and TRBJ1-6; D remains unclear. Trimming cost V 3 bases and J 0 bases, with 9 bases left between them. In germline, CDR1 is MGHDK, CDR2 SYGVNS. The CDR3 is 16 residues long. The CDR3 reads CASSDIESSYNSPLHF. The CDR3 DNA reads as TGTGCCAGCAGTGATATAGAGAGCTCCTATAATTCACCCCTCCACTTT.

The table lists this clone with a count of one. This rearrangement joins TRBV7-9 to TRBJ2-7, with 10 nucleotides matching TRBD2. Germline trimming cut 5 bases from V and 4 bases from J; bases unmatched to any gene: 8. The CDR3 has 15 amino acids. Germline V gives CDR1 SEHNR, CDR2 FQNEAQ (reference sequence). The CDR3: CASSTRTSGPYEQYF. The CDR3 DNA is TGTGCCAGCAGCACCAGGACTAGCGGTCCATACGAGCAGTACTTC. Supplemented by reference TRBV7-9 and TRBJ2-7, the full variable domain reads DTGVSQNPRHKITKRGQNVTFRCDPISEHNRLYWYRQTLGQGPEFLTYFQNEAQLEKSRLLSDRFSAERPKGSFSTLEIQRTEQGDSAMYLCASSTRTSGPYEQYFGPGTRLTVT.

V usage is TRBV19 and J usage is TRBJ1-3; 8 nucleotides match TRBD1. CDR3 size: 17 residues. Germline CDR1 LNHDA, CDR2 SQIVND (reference sequence). With 3 bases clipped from V and 4 bases from J, the junction kept 11 bases outside the gene matches. The CDR3 nucleotides are TGTGCCAGTAGTATCCTTGCCGGGACAGGTGGGGGAAACACCATATATTTT. It translates to CASSILAGTGGGNTIYF.

The chain links TRBV28 to TRBJ1-6, with TRBD1 identical over 10 bases. The CDR3 sequence is 15 residues long. Trimming at V came to 4 bases and at J to 9 bases, leaving 6 bases not matched to a gene. Germline V gives CDR1 MDHEN, CDR2 SYDVKM. The CDR3 reads CASSSGTGVGSPLHF. CDR3 nucleotides: TGTGCCAGCAGTTCAGGGACAGGGGTTGGTTCACCCCTCCACTTT.

J is TRBJ1-6 and V is TRBV7-2; a possible D gene is TRBD1 (6 bases). The germline V gene has CDR1 SGHTA and CDR2 FQGNSA. Trimming left V 3 bases short and J 7 bases short, with 10 bases between. The CDR3 has 14 residues. The CDR3 nucleotides read TGTGCCAGCAGCTTCGGGCAGGGGAATTCACCCCTCCACTTT. Its translation: CASSFGQGNSPLHF.

The V call is TRBV9, the J call TRBJ2-1; 13 bases are shared with TRBD2. With V trimmed by 3 bases and J by 5 bases, 5 bases remained unmatched. Germline V gene lookup returns CDR1 SGDLS and CDR2 YYNGEE. This CDR3 region has 16 residues. The CDR3 region is CASSATSGRVNNEQFF. The CDR3 DNA reads as TGTGCCAGCAGCGCAACTAGCGGGAGGGTCAACAATGAGCAGTTCTTC.

This chain joins TRBV7-9 and TRBJ2-3; 13 nucleotides align to TRBD2. In germline, CDR1 is SEHNR, CDR2 FQNEAQ (reference sequence). There are 16 residues in the CDR3. The V segment lost 5 bases and the J segment 2 bases; nucleotides outside the gene matches: 4. The CDR3: CASSAGLAGLTDTQYF. CDR3 bases: TGTGCCAGCAGCGCGGGACTAGCGGGGCTCACAGATACGCAGTATTTT. The full variable domain, completed using reference TRBV7-9 and TRBJ2-3, is DTGVSQNPRHKITKRGQNVTFRCDPISEHNRLYWYRQTLGQGPEFLTYFQNEAQLEKSRLLSDRFSAERPKGSFSTLEIQRTEQGDSAMYLCASSAGLAGLTDTQYFGPGTRLTVL.

The rearrangement uses TRBV30 and TRBJ2-4; maybe TRBD1 (5 bases). This CDR3 region has 13 residues. Trimming shortened V by 2 bases and J by 1 base, and 6 bases separated the two germline ends. CDR1 is GTSNPN and CDR2 is SVGIG in the germline V gene (reference sequence). The DNA for the CDR3 is TGTGCCTGGAGTAGACAGGCCAAAAACATTCAGTACTTC. Amino acid sequence: CAWSRQAKNIQYF.

The gene calls are TRBV6-1 and TRBJ1-2; possible D gene TRBD1, 5 bases. The length of the CDR3 is 14 residues. Trimming took 2 bases from V and 3 from J, leaving 10 bases between them. Germline loops: CDR1 MNHNS, CDR2 SASEGT. The DNA of the CDR3 is TGTGCCAGCAGTGAAAGTGACAGCGACTATGGCTACACCTTC. Its protein product is CASSESDSDYGYTF.

V and J are TRBV27 and TRBJ1-4, with 7 bases aligning to TRBD1. The germline V gene encodes CDR1 MNHEY and CDR2 SMNVEV (reference sequence). Trimming removed 3 bases from V and 4 bases from J; junction bases left unmatched: 8. The CDR3 is made up of 16 amino acids. The CDR3 nucleotides are TGTGCCAGCAGTTTGAGGGGGCCCATAGTTAATGAAAAACTGTTTTTT. Translating it yields CASSLRGPIVNEKLFF.

The chain has TRBV2 and TRBJ1-2; possibly TRBD1 for D (6 bases). The CDR3 extends over 13 amino acids. V was trimmed by 5 bases and J by 8 bases, leaving 15 bases between them. Germline V gene data show CDR1 as SNHLY and CDR2 as FYNNEI. DNA for the CDR3: TGTGCCAGCAGTTACTCAGGGGCTGAGGGCTACACCTTC. Translating gives CASSYSGAEGYTF.

The chain has TRBV18 and TRBJ2-2, with a possible D match to TRBD2 (6 bases). The CDR3 runs to 15 residues. The V end was cut by 6 bases, the J end by 5 bases, with 16 bases between. CDR1 is KGHSH, CDR2 LQKENI, per germline. CDR3 sequence (DNA): TGTGCCAGCTCCCAGGGAGACCGGGGGACCGGGGAGCTGTTTTTT. The encoded protein is CASSQGDRGTGELFF.

The chain couples TRBV2 to TRBJ2-7, with TRBD1 as a possible D gene (6 bases). V shed 2 bases and J shed 1 base, with 18 bases lying between them. This CDR3 comprises 17 residues. CDR1 and CDR2 (germline): SNHLY, FYNNEI. CDR3 DNA: TGTGCCAGCAGTGAAACCCAGTGGGCAGGGGATTCCTACGAGCAGTACTTC. Translation gives CASSETQWAGDSYEQYF.

This clone was observed a handful of times. The V call is TRBV9, the J call TRBJ2-1; a possible D gene is TRBD2 (5 bases). The V end was cut by 5 bases, the J end by 6 bases, with 15 bases between. Germline CDR1 SGDLS, CDR2 YYNGEE. The CDR3 runs to 14 residues. For the CDR3, the DNA is TGTGCCAGCAGTGGCTTGCTAGGGAGCAATGAGCAGTTCTTC. Protein product: CASSGLLGSNEQFF.

The gene calls are TRBV14 and TRBJ2-1; TRBD2 agrees at 9 bases. The germline V gene encodes CDR1 SGHDN and CDR2 FVKESK. The V gene end was trimmed by 2 bases and the J gene end by 3 bases; junction bases not matched to a gene: 5. CDR3 length equals 16 residues. The CDR3 region is CASSQNKLAGYNEQFF. For the CDR3, the DNA is TGTGCCAGCAGCCAAAATAAACTAGCGGGCTACAATGAGCAGTTCTTC.

This chain links TRBV6-5 with TRBJ2-5; 8 positions agree with TRBD2. The CDR3 is made up of 15 amino acids. Germline trimming cut 8 bases from V and 3 bases from J; bases unmatched to any gene: 11. From germline, CDR1 is MNHEY and CDR2 SVGAGI. The CDR3 reads CASSLLSSGKETQYF. Here the CDR3 DNA reads TGTGCCAGCTCGTTACTTAGTAGCGGGAAAGAGACCCAGTACTTC.

The genes are TRBV27 and TRBJ1-2, with D possibly TRBD1 on 5 matching bases. This CDR3 spans 14 amino acids. CDR1 and CDR2 from the germline V gene are MNHEY and SMNVEV (reference sequence). The V gene lost 6 bases and the J gene lost 3 bases, with 14 bases spanning the gap. As DNA, the CDR3 is TGTGCCAGCAGCTCCCTGGGGGACTACTATGGCTACACCTTC. This translates into CASSSLGDYYGYTF.

This sequence joins TRBV7-6 and TRBJ1-2, with a possible D match to TRBD1 (5 bases). In germline, CDR1 is SGHVS, CDR2 FNYEAQ. The CDR3 spans 13 residues. V was clipped by 1 base and J by 4 bases, with 7 bases between them. The CDR3 nucleotides read TGTGCCAGCAGCTTAGGGACATTCTATGGCTACACCTTC. It specifies CASSLGTFYGYTF. The full variable domain, in which reference TRBV7-6 and TRBJ1-2 provide the parts outside the CDR3, is GAGVSQSPRYKVTKRGQDVALRCDPISGHVSLYWYRQALGQGPEFLTYFNYEAQQDKSGLPNDRFSAERPEGSISTLTIQRTEQRDSAMYRCASSLGTFYGYTFGSGTRLTVV.

The rearrangement links TRBV6-5 to TRBJ2-2; D is perhaps TRBD2 (5 bases). V dropped 4 bases and J dropped 5 bases, with 8 bases sitting between them. CDR1 and CDR2 (germline): MNHEY, SVGAGI. The CDR3 spans 13 residues. The CDR3 bases are TGTGCCAGCAGTTTACCGGGGACCGGGGAGCTGTTTTTT. As protein: CASSLPGTGELFF.

The genes are TRBV2 and TRBJ1-6; no firm D call. The CDR3 is 15 residues long. V was pared by 3 bases and J by 6 bases, with 12 bases between. CDR1 and CDR2 (germline): SNHLY, FYNNEI. The CDR3 sequence: CASSDSGFSNSPLHF. The CDR3 DNA is TGTGCCAGCAGTGACTCGGGTTTCAGTAATTCACCCCTCCACTTT.

The rearrangement joins TRBV6-5 to TRBJ1-3; 8 positions match TRBD1. Unmatched junction bases numbered 4, after V lost 6 bases and J lost 0 bases. This CDR3 region has 15 residues. Per germline, CDR1 MNHEY and CDR2 SVGAGI. The CDR3 region has the DNA TGTGCCAGCAGGCCCGACAGGGGCTCTGGAAACACCATATATTTT. This codes for CASRPDRGSGNTIYF.

This sequence joins TRBV5-4 and TRBJ2-7; 7 bases align to TRBD1. V trimming: 4 bases; J trimming: 5 bases; junction bases outside the gene matches: 6. The CDR3 spans 13 residues. Germline CDR1 and CDR2: SGHNT and YYREEE (reference sequence). CDR3 residues: CASSMTGLDEQYF. The CDR3 DNA follows: TGTGCCAGCAGCATGACAGGGCTTGACGAGCAGTACTTC.

This chain uses TRBV7-2 with TRBJ2-7, with 7 bases that match TRBD2. CDR3 size: 15 residues. Trimming cost V 1 base and J 0 bases; bases outside gene matches: 3. Germline V gene data show CDR1 as SGHTA and CDR2 as FQGNSA. CDR3 bases: TGTGCCAGCAGCTTAGACAGCGGGGCCTCCTACGAGCAGTACTTC. Translated: CASSLDSGASYEQYF.

The V gene is TRBV4-3, the J gene TRBJ1-6, with D unclear. Trimming removed 1 base at V and 9 bases at J, with 13 bases between. Per the germline V gene, CDR1 is LGHNA and CDR2 is YSLEER. The CDR3 is 15 residues long. The CDR3 spells CASSQVGYGISPLHF. The CDR3, as DNA: TGCGCCAGCAGCCAAGTTGGTTACGGTATTTCACCCCTCCACTTT.